This T cell receptor beta chain originates from a study of patients and donors after allogeneic stem cell transplantation. TCRdb re-analysed the RT-PCR reads in MiXCR, keeping a single row per CDR3 protein. The repertoire consists of hundreds of thousands of distinct CDR3 sequences, with 35% to 45% occurring once and the leading ten covering approximately 10%. CDR1 DFQATT and CDR2 SNEGSKA come from the germline V gene (reference sequence). The germline V and J ends were trimmed by 6 bases and 2 bases, with 14 bases remaining between them. The CDR3 spans 13 residues. The sequenced material came from blood, either unsorted or a sorted T cell fraction (not recorded which). The clonotype comes from a human donor who was either an allogeneic HSCT recipient or a stem cell or donor lymphocyte infusion donor (not recorded which). It is not recorded whose cells these are; they may come from a transplant donor. The rearrangement links TRBV20-1 to TRBJ2-7; TRBD1 or TRBD2 may be the D gene (5 bases each). CDR3 sequence: CSALRDGTYEQYF. As DNA, the CDR3 is TGCAGTGCCCTTCGGGACGGAACCTACGAGCAGTACTTC.